The rows below give T cell receptor beta chains drawn from one sample of a study of identical twins. In TCRdb, the 5' RACE reads were re-called with MiXCR into one record per CDR3 protein. The table has just over 450,000 distinct CDR3 sequences, 14% seen once. The data were also submitted as part of a second study, on yellow fever vaccine responses in identical twins.

The sample taken for sequencing was CD4+ T cells sorted from blood. These TCRs come from a woman younger than 30 in good health. Each CDR3 is given with its conserved first and last residue. A D gene is named only where the DNA matches it firmly. Only part of the rows carry a size: once, few, many, or a class if the clone is expanded.

CASTGGSTGNTIYF,TGCGCCAGCACGGGTGGAAGTACTGGAAACACCATATATTTT,NA,TRBV10-1,NA,TRBJ1-3
CASSSSGGWETQYF,TGCGCCAGCAGCTCTTCGGGCGGATGGGAGACCCAGTACTTC,NA,TRBV5-1,few,TRBJ2-5
CASRRGGEVAGELFF,TGTGCCAGCAGACGGGGGGGGGAGGTCGCCGGGGAGCTGTTTTTT,TRBD2,TRBV6-1,NA,TRBJ2-2
CASSLDTGARGEAFF,TGTGCCAGCAGCCTTGACACAGGGGCCCGAGGTGAAGCTTTCTTT,TRBD1,TRBV5-6,NA,TRBJ1-1
CASIEDRGEAFF,TGTGCCAGCATAGAGGACAGGGGGGAAGCTTTCTTT,TRBD1,TRBV28,NA,TRBJ1-1
CSAREGTDTQYF,TGCAGTGCTAGGGAGGGAACAGATACGCAGTATTTT,NA,TRBV20-1,few,TRBJ2-3
CASSSDISYEQYF,TGTGCCAGCAGTTCGGACATCTCCTACGAGCAGTACTTC,NA,TRBV27,few,TRBJ2-7
CASSLVGLDTDTQYF,TGCGCCAGCAGCTTGGTCGGGCTAGACACAGATACGCAGTATTTT,NA,TRBV5-1,many,TRBJ2-3
CASSSKGLAVNEQFF,TGTGCCAGCAGCTCCAAGGGACTAGCAGTAAATGAGCAGTTCTTC,TRBD2,TRBV7-3,NA,TRBJ2-1
CATSRDQRTRGYEQYF,TGTGCCACCAGCAGAGATCAGCGGACTAGAGGCTACGAGCAGTACTTC,TRBD2,TRBV15,NA,TRBJ2-7
CASGGQGKASGQFVNEQFF,TGTGCTAGTGGCGGACAGGGGAAGGCTAGCGGGCAATTTGTCAATGAGCAGTTCTTC,NA,TRBV12-5,NA,TRBJ2-1
CATSRVGGTGGSKNIQYF,TGTGCCACCAGCAGAGTAGGAGGGACAGGGGGGAGTAAAAACATTCAGTACTTC,TRBD1,TRBV15,many,TRBJ2-4
CASSLVRGAELQETQYF,TGTGCCAGCAGCTTAGTAAGGGGAGCGGAACTACAAGAGACCCAGTACTTC,NA,TRBV11-2,NA,TRBJ2-5
CASSVTGGNQPQHF,TGTGCCAGCAGTGTGACAGGGGGCAATCAGCCCCAGCATTTT,TRBD1,TRBV2,NA,TRBJ1-5
CASSQDIAGGPTGELFF,TGTGCCAGCAGCCAAGATATCGCGGGAGGGCCAACCGGGGAGCTGTTTTTT,TRBD2,TRBV4-2,few,TRBJ2-2
CALQGESNTGELFF,TGTGCTCTCCAGGGAGAGTCGAACACCGGGGAGCTGTTTTTT,NA,TRBV7-7,NA,TRBJ2-2
CASSQLTGTGGNEQYF,TGTGCCAGCAGCCAATTAACCGGGACAGGGGGGAACGAGCAGTACTTC,TRBD1,TRBV4-2,NA,TRBJ2-7
CASSHGGGTGELFF,TGTGCCAGTAGTCATGGGGGCGGCACCGGGGAGCTGTTTTTT,NA,TRBV19,few,TRBJ2-2
CASNKPREVDTGELFF,TGTGCCAGCAATAAACCCAGGGAAGTGGACACCGGGGAGCTGTTTTTT,NA,TRBV6-7,few,TRBJ2-2
CSVYGGAGETQYF,TGCAGCGTTTACGGGGGGGCAGGAGAGACCCAGTACTTC,TRBD2,TRBV29-1,NA,TRBJ2-5
CASSPLPGDEQYF,TGCGCCAGCAGCCCACTCCCCGGAGACGAGCAGTACTTC,NA,TRBV5-1,NA,TRBJ2-7
CAISVGAGETQYF,TGTGCCATCAGTGTCGGAGCGGGAGAGACCCAGTACTTC,NA,TRBV10-3,few,TRBJ2-5
CASTLVSGAYNEQFF,TGTGCCAGTACCCTGGTTAGCGGAGCCTACAATGAGCAGTTCTTC,NA,TRBV19,NA,TRBJ2-1
CASSLWGFRDTQYF,TGTGCCAGCAGCTTATGGGGTTTTAGGGATACGCAGTATTTT,NA,TRBV7-9,NA,TRBJ2-3
CASSDPGNIQYF,TGTGCCAGCAGTGACCCAGGGAACATTCAGTACTTC,NA,TRBV2,NA,TRBJ2-4
CASSLRTRTNTGELFF,TGTGCCAGCAGCCTCAGGACTAGGACGAACACCGGGGAGCTGTTTTTT,TRBD2,TRBV14,few,TRBJ2-2
CASSYSSAGGSSYNEQFF,TGTGCCAGCAGTTACTCCTCCGCAGGGGGAAGCTCCTACAATGAGCAGTTCTTC,TRBD1,TRBV6-2/TRBV6-3,NA,TRBJ2-1
CAISGRTGNTEAFF,TGTGCCATCAGTGGACGGACAGGGAACACTGAAGCTTTCTTT,TRBD1,TRBV10-3,NA,TRBJ1-1
CATPVGAFF,TGTGCCACCCCTGTGGGCGCTTTCTTT,NA,TRBV24-1,many,TRBJ1-1
CASSRSITPDRGGQETQYF,TGTGCCAGCTCCAGATCGATAACCCCAGACAGGGGTGGGCAAGAGACCCAGTACTTC,TRBD1,TRBV18,NA,TRBJ2-5
CASSVDGGSAIQYF,TGTGCCAGCAGCGTAGATGGGGGGTCGGCTATTCAGTACTTC,NA,TRBV9,NA,TRBJ2-4
CASSSRLKTSGKNNEQFF,TGTGCCAGCAGCTCCCGACTCAAGACTAGCGGTAAGAACAATGAGCAGTTCTTC,TRBD2,TRBV11-2,many,TRBJ2-1
CASSLAWQSNEKLFF,TGTGCCAGCAGCTTAGCATGGCAGAGTAATGAAAAACTGTTTTTT,NA,TRBV11-2,few,TRBJ1-4
CASSLPGAQLPPDEQFF,TGTGCCAGCAGCCTCCCGGGGGCTCAACTTCCACCGGATGAGCAGTTCTTC,NA,TRBV7-2,NA,TRBJ2-1
CASHGQSTYNEQFF,TGTGCCAGCCACGGCCAGTCTACCTACAATGAGCAGTTCTTC,NA,TRBV2,NA,TRBJ2-1
CASSYGKGQDEQFF,TGTGCCAGCAGTTACGGAAAGGGACAGGATGAGCAGTTCTTC,TRBD1,TRBV6-5,few,TRBJ2-1
CASSQSSGIPYNEQFF,TGTGCCAGCAGCCAATCTAGCGGAATTCCCTACAATGAGCAGTTCTTC,TRBD2,TRBV4-2,NA,TRBJ2-1
CASSPNLTPGDLEQYF,TGTGCCAGCAGCCCTAATCTGACCCCGGGCGATCTCGAGCAGTACTTC,NA,TRBV7-8,few,TRBJ2-7
CASSTAEPRTSGRINEQFF,TGTGCCAGCAGCACCGCCGAGCCTAGGACTAGCGGGAGGATTAATGAGCAGTTCTTC,TRBD2,TRBV11-2,NA,TRBJ2-1